This T cell receptor beta chain was found in a study of cytomegalovirus exposure and HLA in healthy donors. Study-level information: When fewer than 400 donors were genotyped, around 77% of them were found to fall in the Caucasian-associated ancestry cluster.

The CDR3 is 14 residues long. Germline V gene data show CDR1 as KGHSH and CDR2 as LQKENI. Vbeta (60) and Jbeta (13) primers were used in the PCR. Assay: immunoSEQ multiplex PCR; the TCRdb copy retains only in-frame clones and omits some. The sample lists roughly 110,000 clones; around 76% were seen once. The chain has TRBV18 and TRBJ2-5; 10 bases fit TRBD1. The DNA end is a closer match to TRBJ2-7, so the J assignment may be wrong. This receptor was obtained from a woman between 45 and 65 years old in good health and CMV-seropositive. The sequencing sample was made of PBMCs. DNA for the CDR3: TGTGCCAGCTTGCAGGGGACAGGGGACAACGAGCAGTACTTC. It is translated as CASLQGTGDNEQYF.